Described below is a single T cell receptor beta chain sequence and its context. This CDR3 region has 16 residues. V shed 5 bases, J shed 6 bases, and the junction held 6 bases outside the gene matches. Germline V gives CDR1 SGDLS, CDR2 YYNGEE. This sample is part of a study of PD-L1 blockade in urothelial cancer. Study overall: Male sex and bladder-origin urothelial cancer characterized about 90% of the 29 patients.

As for time point: peripheral blood 6 weeks after treatment start. Each PCR contained spiked-in synthetic TCR analog templates. Assay used: immunoSEQ multiplex PCR; TCRdb lists only in-frame clones, some missing. Among 35,000 to 45,000 clones, about 80% were seen once, and the ten largest hold 10%. This sequence was found in a middle-aged man with urothelial cancer. The genes are TRBV9 and TRBJ2-3, with 16 nucleotides matching TRBD2. The sample in question was PBMCs, obtained around atezolizumab (anti-PD-L1) treatment. The DNA of the CDR3 is TGTGCCAGCAGTGGGGGACTAGCGGGAGGGCGGGATACGCAGTATTTT. It codes for CASSGGLAGGRDTQYF.